This T cell receptor beta chain was documented in a study of circulating and synovial CD4+ cells in juvenile arthritis. Assay used: immunoSEQ multiplex PCR; TCRdb lists only in-frame clones, some missing. The profile shows around 31,000 clones, about 95% of them singletons. J was trimmed by 0 bases and V by 3 bases; bases with no gene match: 7. This CDR3 is built from 16 residues. Germline values: CDR1 LNHDA, CDR2 SQIVND (reference sequence). Input material: CD4+ T cells from blood. The V and J genes are TRBV19 and TRBJ1-2, with TRBD1 matching over 7 bases. This TCR derives from a human donor with juvenile idiopathic arthritis. CDR3 protein: CASSIFGTAPNYGYTF. CDR3 nucleotide sequence: TGTGCCAGTAGTATTTTTGGGACAGCCCCTAACTATGGCTACACCTTC.